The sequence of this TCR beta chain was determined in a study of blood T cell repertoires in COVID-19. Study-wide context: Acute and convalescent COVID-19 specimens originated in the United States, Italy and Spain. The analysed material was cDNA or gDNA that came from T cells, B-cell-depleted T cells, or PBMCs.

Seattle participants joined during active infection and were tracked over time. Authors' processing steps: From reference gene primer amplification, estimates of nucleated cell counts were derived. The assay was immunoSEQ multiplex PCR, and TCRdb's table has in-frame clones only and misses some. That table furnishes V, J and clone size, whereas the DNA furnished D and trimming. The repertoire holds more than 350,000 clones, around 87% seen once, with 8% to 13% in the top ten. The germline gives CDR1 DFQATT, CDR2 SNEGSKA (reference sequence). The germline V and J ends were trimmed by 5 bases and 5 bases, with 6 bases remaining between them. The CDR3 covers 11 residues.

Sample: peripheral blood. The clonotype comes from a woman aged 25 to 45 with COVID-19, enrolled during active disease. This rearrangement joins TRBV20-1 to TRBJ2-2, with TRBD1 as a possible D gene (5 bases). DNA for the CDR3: TGCAGTGCTCGACAGACCGGGGAGCTGTTTTTT. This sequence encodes CSARQTGELFF.